This T cell receptor beta chain was retrieved from a study of cytotoxic CD8 clonotypes in ibrutinib-treated CLL. The targeted sequencing depth was 1 in 200,000 to 1 in 1 million T cells. TCRdb's copy holds only in-frame clones and misses some; the assay was immunoSEQ multiplex PCR. Of about 49,000 clones in the sample, more than 45% were seen once. Study-level points and caveats: Higher clonality was seen at ibrutinib response and a return toward baseline at progression.

This clone was counted between two and nine times. The target antigen is unknown. This receptor was obtained from a human donor with chronic lymphocytic leukemia. The starting material was PBMCs, obtained after 12 months of ibrutinib treatment.

CDR3 residues: CASSRQNMNTEAFF. In nucleotides, the CDR3 is TGTGCCAGTAGTCGACAGAACATGAACACTGAAGCTTTCTTT. The J gene is TRBJ1-1, the V gene TRBV19, with D possibly matching TRBD1 (5 bases). The germline V gene encodes CDR1 LNHDA and CDR2 SQIVND (reference sequence). With 5 bases removed from V and 0 bases from J, the gap between germline ends came to 10 bases. This CDR3 spans 14 amino acids.